This is a list of T cell receptor beta chains from one sample in a study of shared clonotypes between healthy human individuals. TCRdb's table, derived via immunoSEQ multiplex PCR, lists solely in-frame clones and lacks some. The repertoire holds 2 million to 2.5 million clones, with 85% to 95% as singletons. Sequences were obtained from naive CD4+ T cells from PBMCs. These receptors came from a man younger than 35 in good health. Some clones in this sample may be carry-over from other donors' samples. CDR3s include the opening cysteine and the closing phenylalanine or tryptophan. D genes are given only for firm matches. Size is omitted from some rows. Given values are once, few, many or a class for expanded clones.

cdr3_nt: TGTGCCAGCAGCTGGACGGACAGGGGGTATCGGAATGAGCAGTTCTTC
cdr3_aa: CASSWTDRGYRNEQFF
j_call: TRBJ2-1
clone_size: -
d_call: TRBD1
v_call: TRBV5-6

cdr3_nt: TGCGCCAGCAGCTGGAACACCGGGACATTCAATGAAAAACTGTTTTTT
cdr3_aa: CASSWNTGTFNEKLFF
j_call: TRBJ1-4
clone_size: -
d_call: -
v_call: TRBV5-1

cdr3_nt: TGTGCCAGCAGTGCCGTTACAGGGGAAGATATGGGCTACACCTTC
cdr3_aa: CASSAVTGEDMGYTF
j_call: TRBJ1-2
clone_size: -
d_call: TRBD1
v_call: TRBV27

cdr3_nt: TGTGCCAGCAGCCGGACAGGATCTAGCACAGATACGCAGTATTTT
cdr3_aa: CASSRTGSSTDTQYF
j_call: TRBJ2-3
clone_size: -
d_call: TRBD1
v_call: TRBV14

cdr3_nt: TGTGCCAGCAGCTTAGTCGCGGGACGCTATAGCACAGATACGCAGTATTTT
cdr3_aa: CASSLVAGRYSTDTQYF
j_call: TRBJ2-3
clone_size: -
d_call: -
v_call: TRBV11-1

cdr3_nt: TGTGCCAGCAGCGTACAGGGGGCCCAAGAGACCCAGTACTTC
cdr3_aa: CASSVQGAQETQYF
j_call: TRBJ2-5
clone_size: -
d_call: TRBD1
v_call: TRBV9

cdr3_nt: TGCGCCAGCAGCTTGGCTACAGGGGGATGGGGGGGCTACACCTTC
cdr3_aa: CASSLATGGWGGYTF
j_call: TRBJ1-2
clone_size: -
d_call: TRBD1
v_call: TRBV5-1

cdr3_nt: TGTGCCAGCAGCTTAGTGGCGCAGGATTCCTACGAGCAGTACTTC
cdr3_aa: CASSLVAQDSYEQYF
j_call: TRBJ2-7
clone_size: -
d_call: -
v_call: TRBV7-2

cdr3_nt: TGTGCCAGCACCGTCCGCAACACTGAAGCTTTCTTT
cdr3_aa: CASTVRNTEAFF
j_call: TRBJ1-1
clone_size: -
d_call: -
v_call: TRBV28

cdr3_nt: TGTGCCAGCACGATAGCGGGAGTGGATGAGCAGTTCTTC
cdr3_aa: CASTIAGVDEQFF
j_call: TRBJ2-1
clone_size: -
d_call: TRBD2
v_call: TRBV25-1

cdr3_nt: TGTGCCATCAGTGACCGCTCTGTTCCGGGGGAGCAGTACTTC
cdr3_aa: CAISDRSVPGEQYF
j_call: TRBJ2-7
clone_size: -
d_call: -
v_call: TRBV10-3

cdr3_nt: TGTGCCAGCAGCGAGGGGATGAGGCAGCCCCAGCATTTT
cdr3_aa: CASSEGMRQPQHF
j_call: TRBJ1-5
clone_size: -
d_call: -
v_call: TRBV7-2

cdr3_nt: TGTGCCAGCAGCTTGGGCGGGCAGGGGCGCGATACCAAAAACATTCAGTACTTC
cdr3_aa: CASSLGGQGRDTKNIQYF
j_call: TRBJ2-4
clone_size: -
d_call: -
v_call: TRBV5-4

cdr3_nt: TGTGCCAGCAGCTTTCCGCGGGAGCTAGATACGCAGTATTTT
cdr3_aa: CASSFPRELDTQYF
j_call: TRBJ2-3
clone_size: -
d_call: TRBD2
v_call: TRBV7-9

cdr3_nt: TGTGCCAGCAGCGTAGTGGACAACCTGAACACTGAAGCTTTCTTT
cdr3_aa: CASSVVDNLNTEAFF
j_call: TRBJ1-1
clone_size: -
d_call: -
v_call: TRBV9

cdr3_nt: TGTGCCAGCATAATGGGCGATACGCAGTATTTT
cdr3_aa: CASIMGDTQYF
j_call: TRBJ2-3
clone_size: -
d_call: -
v_call: TRBV7-3

cdr3_nt: TGTGCCATCAGGGGAGCAAAACTGGGGGAAGCTTTCTTT
cdr3_aa: CAIRGAKLGEAFF
j_call: TRBJ1-1
clone_size: -
d_call: -
v_call: TRBV10-3

cdr3_nt: TGTGCCAGCAGCTTAGCTTACAAGGCCAAGAACACCGGGGAGCTGTTTTTT
cdr3_aa: CASSLAYKAKNTGELFF
j_call: TRBJ2-2
clone_size: -
d_call: -
v_call: TRBV11-2

cdr3_nt: TGTGCCAGCAGCCCGAACCCCCAGGGGATAGCTGGAAACACCATATATTTT
cdr3_aa: CASSPNPQGIAGNTIYF
j_call: TRBJ1-3
clone_size: once
d_call: -
v_call: TRBV9

cdr3_nt: TGTGCCAGCAGCTTGCGTCTCGGCAGTGGGGAGACCCAGTACTTC
cdr3_aa: CASSLRLGSGETQYF
j_call: TRBJ2-5
clone_size: -
d_call: -
v_call: TRBV5-4

cdr3_nt: TGTGCCAGCAGCTTAGGCCAGGACCTCCAAGAGACCCAGTACTTC
cdr3_aa: CASSLGQDLQETQYF
j_call: TRBJ2-5
clone_size: -
d_call: -
v_call: TRBV5-6

cdr3_nt: TGTGCCAGCAGTTCCCCACGCCAGCGGGACTTTCGAAGGCCTAGCACAGATACGCAGTATTTT
cdr3_aa: CASSSPRQRDFRRPSTDTQYF
j_call: TRBJ2-3
clone_size: -
d_call: TRBD2
v_call: TRBV28

cdr3_nt: TGTGCCAGCAGCCCCGACAGGGGGTTCTCCCACGAGCAGTACTTC
cdr3_aa: CASSPDRGFSHEQYF
j_call: TRBJ2-7
clone_size: -
d_call: TRBD1
v_call: TRBV7-2

cdr3_nt: TGTGCCAGCAGCTTACCAGGGTCGGGGGACCTCTCGCTAACAGATACGCAGTATTTT
cdr3_aa: CASSLPGSGDLSLTDTQYF
j_call: TRBJ2-3
clone_size: -
d_call: -
v_call: TRBV7-9

cdr3_nt: TGTGCCAGCAGAAAGGAGGGGGACAGGTTGGTGGCCAAAAACATTCAGTACTTC
cdr3_aa: CASRKEGDRLVAKNIQYF
j_call: TRBJ2-4
clone_size: once
d_call: TRBD1
v_call: TRBV2

cdr3_nt: TGTGCCAGCAGCCAAGGAGTAGCGGGAGCCTTTTCCTACGAGCAGTACTTC
cdr3_aa: CASSQGVAGAFSYEQYF
j_call: TRBJ2-7
clone_size: -
d_call: TRBD2
v_call: TRBV4-2

cdr3_nt: TGTGCCAGCAGTTTGGCTGGGGGAGGCTACGAGCAGTACTTC
cdr3_aa: CASSLAGGGYEQYF
j_call: TRBJ2-7
clone_size: -
d_call: -
v_call: TRBV27

cdr3_nt: TGTGCCAGCAGTCCCGCCGGGACAGGGAGCTATGGCTACACCTTC
cdr3_aa: CASSPAGTGSYGYTF
j_call: TRBJ1-2
clone_size: -
d_call: TRBD1
v_call: TRBV28

cdr3_nt: TGTGCCAGCTCACCAGGGCGGAGCTCCTACGAGCAGTACTTC
cdr3_aa: CASSPGRSSYEQYF
j_call: TRBJ2-7
clone_size: -
d_call: -
v_call: TRBV18

cdr3_nt: TGTGCCAGCAGCGCCAGGATAACTACTTCAAGCAATCAGCCCCAGCATTTT
cdr3_aa: CASSARITTSSNQPQHF
j_call: TRBJ1-5
clone_size: -
d_call: -
v_call: TRBV7-8

cdr3_nt: TGTGCCAGCCTAAGCGTCTCTAGCGGGAGTCGAAGCTCCTACAATGAGCAGTTCTTC
cdr3_aa: CASLSVSSGSRSSYNEQFF
j_call: TRBJ2-1
clone_size: -
d_call: TRBD2
v_call: TRBV19

cdr3_nt: TGTGCCAGCAGCGTAGGACAGGGTTCTCAGCCCCAGCATTTT
cdr3_aa: CASSVGQGSQPQHF
j_call: TRBJ1-5
clone_size: -
d_call: TRBD1
v_call: TRBV9

cdr3_nt: TGTGCCAGCCTCTCCACTGAAGCTTTCTTT
cdr3_aa: CASLSTEAFF
j_call: TRBJ1-1
clone_size: -
d_call: -
v_call: TRBV28

cdr3_nt: TGCGCCAGCAGCTTGAACAGACGGGAGACCCAGTACTTC
cdr3_aa: CASSLNRRETQYF
j_call: TRBJ2-5
clone_size: -
d_call: -
v_call: TRBV5-1

cdr3_nt: TGTGCCAGCAGCCCTCGGGGCACCGGGGAGCTGTTTTTT
cdr3_aa: CASSPRGTGELFF
j_call: TRBJ2-2
clone_size: -
d_call: -
v_call: TRBV27

cdr3_nt: TGTGCCAGCAGCCCCCGTGGTGCGGACACAGATACGCAGTATTTT
cdr3_aa: CASSPRGADTDTQYF
j_call: TRBJ2-3
clone_size: -
d_call: -
v_call: TRBV11-2

cdr3_nt: TGTGCCAGCAGCGTAGCGGGAACGACCGGGGAGCTGTTTTTT
cdr3_aa: CASSVAGTTGELFF
j_call: TRBJ2-2
clone_size: -
d_call: -
v_call: TRBV9

cdr3_nt: TGTGCCAGCAGTTCCCCCGGAGGGTATCAGCCCCAGCATTTT
cdr3_aa: CASSSPGGYQPQHF
j_call: TRBJ1-5
clone_size: -
d_call: -
v_call: TRBV28

cdr3_nt: TGTGCCAGCGGACATAATATGAACACTGAAGCTTTCTTT
cdr3_aa: CASGHNMNTEAFF
j_call: TRBJ1-1
clone_size: -
d_call: -
v_call: TRBV27

cdr3_nt: TGTGCCAGCAGTCCCCGACTAGTGGCTGAGCAGTACTTC
cdr3_aa: CASSPRLVAEQYF
j_call: TRBJ2-7
clone_size: -
d_call: -
v_call: TRBV28